These 32 T cell receptor beta chains were sequenced from one sample in a study of cytomegalovirus exposure and HLA in healthy donors. The primer mix had 60 Vbeta and 13 Jbeta primers. Assay: immunoSEQ multiplex PCR; the TCRdb copy retains only in-frame clones and omits some. Its table records approximately 51,000 clones. The sample taken for sequencing was PBMCs. The receptors originated from a middle-aged man in good health and CMV-seropositive.

The V call is TRBV30, the J call TRBJ2-6; TRBD1 might be the D (6 bases). V was cut by 6 bases and J by 0 bases, with 12 bases left in between. Germline assignment: CDR1 GTSNPN and CDR2 SVGIG (reference sequence). This CDR3 has 15 amino acids. This chain's CDR3 is CACPPRGSGANVLTF. In DNA, the CDR3 is TGTGCCTGCCCACCCAGGGGCTCTGGGGCCAACGTCCTGACTTTC.

This chain connects TRBV7-2 to TRBJ2-7; TRBD2 aligns across 7 bases. The CDR3 totals 13 residues. With 7 bases clipped from V and 6 bases from J, the junction kept 9 bases outside the gene matches. The germline V gene encodes CDR1 SGHTA and CDR2 FQGNSA. The CDR3 region has the DNA TGTGCCAGCACCGGACTAGGGTTCCGCGAGCAGTACTTC. Translated: CASTGLGFREQYF.

The chain combines TRBV25-1 with TRBJ2-7, with D possibly matching TRBD1 (7 bases). Trimming stripped 3 bases from V and 3 bases from J, with 18 bases between. This CDR3 has 16 amino acids. Germline lookup yields CDR1 MGHDK and CDR2 SYGVNS. The CDR3 nucleotides read TGTGCCAGCAGTGATCGGGAGAGGGGGCCAGGCTACGAGCAGTACTTC. Translation gives CASSDRERGPGYEQYF.

V usage is TRBV27 and J usage is TRBJ2-1, with D possibly being TRBD2 (6 bases). The CDR3 is made up of 13 amino acids. The V end was cut by 5 bases, the J end by 11 bases, with 16 bases between. CDR1 is MNHEY and CDR2 is SMNVEV in the germline V gene (reference sequence). DNA of the CDR3: TGTGCCAGCAGTCCCACCGGGGGAGCGAAGCAGTTCTTC. It translates to CASSPTGGAKQFF.

This chain uses TRBV29-1 with TRBJ2-7, with D possibly TRBD1 on 6 matching bases. V was trimmed by 2 bases and J by 2 bases, leaving 13 bases between them. CDR3 length equals 14 residues. Germline CDR1 is SQVTM and CDR2 is ANQGSEA. The CDR3 DNA sequence: TGCAGCGTTGAATTGCCGACAGGCGCCTACGAGCAGTACTTC. Encoded protein: CSVELPTGAYEQYF.

Considering frequency, this clone is hyperexpanded. At the DNA level, this CDR3 is encoded by other sequences in the same sample as well. This rearrangement joins TRBV19 to TRBJ2-1; TRBD2 aligns across 13 bases. J gave up 8 bases and V 7 bases, and 8 bases lay outside the gene matches. The CDR3 is made up of 15 amino acids. CDR1 LNHDA and CDR2 SQIVND come from the germline V gene (reference sequence). DNA for the CDR3: TGTGCCAGTACCCTCGGACTAGCGGGAGTGGATGAGCAGTTCTTC. Encoded protein: CASTLGLAGVDEQFF.

This rearrangement joins TRBV6-1 to TRBJ2-3; 11 bases are shared with TRBD2. Germline V gene data show CDR1 as MNHNS and CDR2 as SASEGT. The junction had 2 bases not matched to a gene; V was cut back by 6 bases and J by 0 bases. The CDR3 length is 15 residues. This chain's CDR3 is CASRRLAGSTDTQYF. The CDR3 DNA is TGTGCCAGCAGGAGACTAGCGGGGAGCACAGATACGCAGTATTTT.

The chain is built from TRBV7-6 and TRBJ1-2; D gene ambiguous. The ends were cut back, 0 bases at V and 4 bases at J, with 3 bases in the middle. In germline, CDR1 is SGHVS, CDR2 FNYEAQ. The CDR3 is made up of 12 amino acids. In nucleotides, the CDR3 is TGTGCCAGCAGCTTAGCCAGCTATGGCTACACCTTC. Its translation: CASSLASYGYTF.

V gene TRBV6-5 combines with J gene TRBJ2-1; 7 nucleotides align to TRBD2. Germline CDR1 MNHEY, CDR2 SVGAGI. CDR3 length equals 15 residues. The V gene end was trimmed by 0 bases and the J gene end by 6 bases; junction bases not matched to a gene: 5. In DNA, the CDR3 is TGTGCCAGCAGTTACTCTGGCGGGAGAGGCAATGAGCAGTTCTTC. This gives the protein CASSYSGGRGNEQFF.

The chain recombines TRBV19 with TRBJ2-5; the match to TRBD2 covers 7 bases. The germline CDR1 and CDR2 sequences are LNHDA and SQIVND (reference sequence). Losses at the gene ends were 3 bases for V and 0 bases for J; bases not matched to a gene: 1. CDR3 length equals 14 residues. The CDR3, as DNA: TGTGCCAGTAGTATCCTAGCGGACCAAGAGACCCAGTACTTC. It translates to CASSILADQETQYF.

The chain uses TRBV7-2 and TRBJ1-2; D may be TRBD1 (5 bases). CDR1 and CDR2 from the germline V gene are SGHTA and FQGNSA. The CDR3 has 15 amino acids. V was pared by 1 base and J by 6 bases, with 15 bases between. The CDR3 DNA is TGTGCCAGCAGCTTAGGGGGGGTTAGGTTCGATGGCTACACCTTC. As protein: CASSLGGVRFDGYTF.

The CDR3, as DNA: TGTGCCAGCAGCCTGGGAGGGGTGGATGAGACCCAGTACTTC. Translating gives CASSLGGVDETQYF. The gene calls are TRBV6-5 and TRBJ2-5, with TRBD2 matching over 7 bases. Germline V gene data show CDR1 as MNHEY and CDR2 as SVGAGI. This CDR3 is 14 amino acids long. V dropped 6 bases and J dropped 5; count of bases not matched to a gene: 9.

This sequence joins TRBV5-6 and TRBJ2-7; tentative D call: TRBD2 (5 bases). The CDR3 is 16 residues long. CDR1 is SGHDT, CDR2 YYEEEE, per germline. V was cut by 4 bases and J by 0 bases, with 17 bases left in between. In DNA, the CDR3 is TGTGCCAGCAGCCCCTATTGGGCCGGGGTCTCCTACGAGCAGTACTTC. Translated: CASSPYWAGVSYEQYF.

This chain joins TRBV5-1 and TRBJ2-3; 7 nucleotides match TRBD1. CDR1 is SGHRS and CDR2 is YFSETQ in the germline V gene. The CDR3 covers 14 residues. V lost 7 bases, J lost 5 bases, and 10 bases stayed unmatched. This chain's CDR3 is CASLRGLGEDTQYF. The CDR3 DNA reads as TGCGCCAGCCTTAGGGGGCTGGGGGAAGATACGCAGTATTTT.

This chain connects TRBV15 to TRBJ1-5; D gene uncertain. The CDR3 runs to 12 residues. Per the germline V gene, CDR1 is LNHNV and CDR2 is YYDKDF (reference sequence). Trimming shortened V by 5 bases and J by 3 bases, and 5 bases separated the two germline ends. The CDR3 region is CATSQDNQPQHF. CDR3 DNA: TGTGCCACCAGCCAGGACAATCAGCCCCAGCATTTT.

The chain carries TRBV28 and TRBJ1-3; tentatively, D is TRBD1 (5 bases). The CDR3 is 15 amino acids. With 5 bases removed from V and 2 bases from J, the gap between germline ends came to 13 bases. Germline-derived CDR1 and CDR2 are MDHEN and SYDVKM. The CDR3 here is CASSVQQAPGNTIYF. For the CDR3, the DNA is TGTGCCAGCAGTGTTCAACAGGCCCCTGGAAACACCATATATTTT.

The gene calls are TRBV19 and TRBJ1-2; D is perhaps TRBD1 (6 bases). Germline lookup yields CDR1 LNHDA and CDR2 SQIVND (reference sequence). The V end was cut by 7 bases, the J end by 4 bases, with 7 bases between. This CDR3 region has 11 residues. Here the CDR3 DNA reads TGTGCCAGTACCAGGGGCTATGGCTACACCTTC. Its protein is CASTRGYGYTF.

The chain has TRBV7-3 and TRBJ1-1; possibly TRBD1 for D (6 bases). The germline V gene encodes CDR1 SGHTA and CDR2 FQGTGA. V lost 4 bases to trimming and J lost 5 bases, with 11 bases between them. CDR3 length: 13 amino acids. The CDR3 nucleotides are TGTGCCAGCAGCTCAGCGGGGGCTACTGAAGCTTTCTTT. Protein product: CASSSAGATEAFF.

The chain is built from TRBV15 and TRBJ1-2; D unresolved. The CDR3 sequence is 14 residues long. Trimming took 1 base from V and 4 from J, leaving 10 bases between them. The germline gives CDR1 LNHNV, CDR2 YYDKDF (reference sequence). CDR3 bases: TGTGCCACCAGCAGAGTGCGGGAGGGCTATGGCTACACCTTC. Encoded protein: CATSRVREGYGYTF.

This chain joins TRBV27 and TRBJ2-7; 13 bases line up with TRBD2. The CDR3 extends over 15 amino acids. V shed 6 bases and J 5 bases; nucleotides not matched to a gene: 7. The germline CDR1 and CDR2 sequences are MNHEY and SMNVEV (reference sequence). Here the CDR3 DNA reads TGTGCCAGCAGCCTACCCGGGACTAGCGGGAACGAGCAGTACTTC. Residues: CASSLPGTSGNEQYF.

The chain uses TRBV7-2 and TRBJ1-4; D not resolved. Per germline, CDR1 SGHTA and CDR2 FQGNSA. V lost 1 base and J lost 8, with 14 bases in between. The CDR3 is made up of 15 amino acids. CDR3 nucleotide sequence: TGTGCCAGCAGCTTAGAGACCCCGGGTCGGGAAAAACTGTTTTTT. Translated: CASSLETPGREKLFF.

The V and J genes are TRBV5-1 and TRBJ2-5; TRBD2 matches at 7 bases. The CDR3 runs to 14 residues. Trimming at V came to 4 bases and at J to 4 bases, leaving 7 bases not matched to a gene. Germline V gene lookup returns CDR1 SGHRS and CDR2 YFSETQ. This CDR3 is CASSPTSSGETQYF. CDR3 bases: TGCGCCAGCAGCCCGACTAGCTCAGGAGAGACCCAGTACTTC.

The chain has TRBV27 and TRBJ1-5, with D possibly matching TRBD1 (5 bases). Germline lookup yields CDR1 MNHEY and CDR2 SMNVEV (reference sequence). Deletions cut 9 bases from V and 6 bases from J, with 18 bases between. This CDR3 has 14 amino acids. The CDR3 sequence: CASRSLTVGQPQHF. The CDR3 region has the DNA TGTGCCAGTCGGAGCTTGACAGTCGGTCAGCCCCAGCATTTT.

The chain couples TRBV6-5 to TRBJ2-7; perhaps TRBD1 as D (7 bases). This CDR3 comprises 15 residues. Deletions cut 2 bases from V and 3 bases from J, with 14 bases between. CDR1 and CDR2 (germline): MNHEY, SVGAGI. This CDR3 is CASSYQGRGDYEQYF. The CDR3 DNA sequence: TGTGCCAGCAGTTACCAGGGCAGGGGGGACTACGAGCAGTACTTC.

The chain carries TRBV19 and TRBJ2-2; TRBD2 matches 8 bases. This CDR3 has 16 residues. J lost 4 bases, V lost 3 bases, and 7 bases had no gene match. Germline loops: CDR1 LNHDA, CDR2 SQIVND (reference sequence). The CDR3 DNA follows: TGTGCCAGTAGTATGTCGGGAGCGGGGGCCACCGGGGAGCTGTTTTTT. This sequence encodes CASSMSGAGATGELFF.

The rearrangement links TRBV4-3 to TRBJ1-2; 7 nucleotides match TRBD1. This CDR3 comprises 15 residues. Germline values: CDR1 LGHNA, CDR2 YSLEER. Trimming removed 2 bases from V and 4 bases from J; junction bases left unmatched: 7. CDR3 in amino acids: CASSQNRGPVYGYTF. In nucleotides, the CDR3 is TGCGCCAGCAGCCAAAACAGGGGTCCGGTCTATGGCTACACCTTC.

The chain recombines TRBV29-1 with TRBJ2-5; 7 bases match TRBD1. The ends lost 2 bases at V and 1 base at J; junction bases unmatched: 4. This CDR3 spans 14 amino acids. Germline V gives CDR1 SQVTM, CDR2 ANQGSEA. In nucleotides, the CDR3 is TGCAGCGTTGAAAGAGGGACAGCCCAAGAGACCCAGTACTTC. The encoded protein is CSVERGTAQETQYF.

The chain has TRBV6-4 and TRBJ2-6; D gene ambiguous. This CDR3 is 16 amino acids long. Germline V lookup: CDR1 MRHNA, CDR2 SNTAGT. V was trimmed by 0 bases and J by 0 bases, leaving 6 bases between them. CDR3 in amino acids: CASSDSASSGANVLTF. In DNA, the CDR3 is TGTGCCAGCAGTGACTCCGCCAGCTCTGGGGCCAACGTCCTGACTTTC.

The chain links TRBV2 to TRBJ2-1; the match to TRBD2 covers 8 bases. The CDR3 has 13 amino acids. Trimming took 7 bases from V and 8 from J; bases not matched to a gene: 7. CDR1 is SNHLY, CDR2 FYNNEI, per germline. CDR3 bases: TGTGCCAGCAAGCGACTAGCGAAGGATGAGCAGTTCTTC. Its translation is CASKRLAKDEQFF.

V and J are TRBV7-3 and TRBJ2-3; TRBD1 is a possible D gene (6 bases). V was clipped by 5 bases and J by 4 bases, with 22 bases between them. In germline, CDR1 is SGHTA, CDR2 FQGTGA. There are 17 residues in the CDR3. CDR3 sequence (DNA): TGTGCCAGCAGCCCCGGAAGGGAGACAGGAGTTCCAGATACGCAGTATTTT. It is translated as CASSPGRETGVPDTQYF.

This chain links TRBV7-2 with TRBJ1-6, with D perhaps matching TRBD1 (6 bases). The CDR3 extends over 16 amino acids. The V gene's germline CDR1 is SGHTA and CDR2 FQGNSA. Trimming took off 4 bases at V and 3 bases at J, with 13 bases between the two ends. The CDR3 DNA reads as TGTGCCAGCAGCTCCCGCGGACAGCTCTATAATTCACCCCTCCACTTT. Amino acids: CASSSRGQLYNSPLHF.

The genes are TRBV28 and TRBJ1-5; 7 bases line up with TRBD1. CDR3 length: 17 amino acids. Germline V gives CDR1 MDHEN, CDR2 SYDVKM. V shed 6 bases, J shed 0 bases, and the junction held 11 bases outside the gene matches. The CDR3 bases are TGTGCCAGCAGAAACCGGGACAGACCCTATAGCAATCAGCCCCAGCATTTT. The encoded protein is CASRNRDRPYSNQPQHF.